Each of the 19 T cell receptor beta chains below was sequenced from the same sample in a study of T cells in Graves' hyperthyroidism and ophthalmopathy. The source material, RNA transcripts, was used to amplify TCR beta CDR3 regions. The HTBI primer set served for first-round RT-PCR of the TCR CDR3. TCRdb reanalysed the multiplex PCR reads using MiXCR and keeps one entry per CDR3 protein. Of under 550,000 distinct CDR3 sequences in the sample, nearly 20% were seen once. The material sequenced was blood. These receptors were collected from a man between 35 and 55 years old with Graves' ophthalmopathy.

This clonotype was counted between two and nine times. The chain is built from TRBV2 and TRBJ2-3; 11 bases are shared with TRBD2. Germline assignment: CDR1 SNHLY and CDR2 FYNNEI. The CDR3 is made up of 24 amino acids. The V segment lost 7 bases and the J segment 0 bases; nucleotides outside the gene matches: 30. The CDR3 sequence: CASTARRGAPSRLAGTDSTDTQYF. The CDR3 DNA follows: TGTGCCAGCACGGCTCGGCGGGGGGCGCCGAGCCGACTAGCGGGGACAGATAGCACAGATACGCAGTATTTT. Looking up the rest from reference TRBV2 and TRBJ2-3 gives the full variable domain: EPEVTQTPSHQVTQMGQEVILRCVPISNHLYFYWYRQILGQKVEFLVSFYNNEISEKSEIFDDQFSVERPDGSNFTLKIRSTKLEDSAMYFCASTARRGAPSRLAGTDSTDTQYFGPGTRLTVL.

The chain joins TRBV7-2 to TRBJ1-6; D ambiguous. CDR1 is SGHTA and CDR2 is FQGNSA in the germline V gene. V was cut by 2 bases and J by 10 bases, with 15 bases left in between. The length of the CDR3 is 15 residues. CDR3 region: CASSLSDRGVSPLHF. In DNA form, the CDR3 reads TGTGCCAGCAGCTTAAGTGACCGGGGTGTATCACCCCTCCACTTT. The whole variable domain, remainder taken from reference TRBV7-2 and TRBJ1-6, is GAGVSQSPSNKVTEKGKDVELRCDPISGHTALYWYRQSLGQGLEFLIYFQGNSAPDKSGLPSDRFSAERTGGSVSTLTIQRTQQEDSAVYLCASSLSDRGVSPLHFGNGTRLTVT.

This clonotype was picked up a small number of times. This chain's CDR3 is CSVGKAGQGGETQYF. CDR3 in DNA: TGCAGCGTGGGCAAAGCGGGGCAGGGGGGAGAGACCCAGTACTTC. The V gene is TRBV29-1, the J gene TRBJ2-5; D is possibly TRBD1 or TRBD2 (7 bases each). Germline CDR1 SQVTM, CDR2 ANQGSEA. Trimming pared 6 bases from V and 4 bases from J, leaving 21 bases between. The CDR3 sequence is 15 residues long.

This clonotype was detected only a few times. The chain carries TRBV7-2 and TRBJ1-1; D unresolved. The V and J ends lost 5 bases and 0 bases respectively, with 10 bases between them. This CDR3 has 14 residues. The germline V gene has CDR1 SGHTA and CDR2 FQGNSA. In DNA, the CDR3 is TGTGCCAGCAGCACGGGTCCTATGAACACTGAAGCTTTCTTT. This sequence encodes CASSTGPMNTEAFF. Full variable domain (missing parts from reference TRBV7-2 and TRBJ1-1): GAGVSQSPSNKVTEKGKDVELRCDPISGHTALYWYRQSLGQGLEFLIYFQGNSAPDKSGLPSDRFSAERTGGSVSTLTIQRTQQEDSAVYLCASSTGPMNTEAFFGQGTRLTVV.

This clonotype occurred many times. V and J are TRBV7-6 and TRBJ2-5; TRBD2 matches 8 bases. Germline V gene lookup returns CDR1 SGHVS and CDR2 FNYEAQ. The CDR3 loop spans 15 amino acids. The ends lost 4 bases at V and 5 bases at J; junction bases unmatched: 9. CDR3 DNA sequence: TGTGCCAGCAGCTCTGCAAGCGGGAGTCAGGAGACCCAGTACTTC. This sequence encodes CASSSASGSQETQYF.

The rearrangement joins TRBV20-1 to TRBJ2-3, with D perhaps given as TRBD1 or TRBD2 (5 bases each). In germline, CDR1 is DFQATT, CDR2 SNEGSKA (reference sequence). The CDR3 runs 16 residues. Trimming shortened V by 3 bases and J by 2 bases, and 18 bases separated the two germline ends. The CDR3 reads CSASPLLRGYTDTQYF. Here the CDR3 DNA reads TGCAGTGCTAGTCCGCTCCTACGGGGCTACACAGATACGCAGTATTTT.

The chain couples TRBV4-2 to TRBJ1-4; the D gene is possibly TRBD1 (6 bases). V gave up 0 bases and J gave up 0 bases, with 8 bases separating them. Germline assignment: CDR1 LGHNA and CDR2 YNFKEQ. The CDR3 covers 16 residues. CDR3 region: CASSQDPGATNEKLFF. In DNA form, the CDR3 reads TGTGCCAGCAGCCAAGATCCAGGGGCAACTAATGAAAAACTGTTTTTT.

A remark on this clonotype: This may be a read error: a much more frequent sequence differs by one nucleotide. The rearrangement uses TRBV7-2 and TRBJ2-7; TRBD1 might be the D (6 bases). The CDR3 has 12 residues. CDR1 is SGHTA and CDR2 is FQGNSA in the germline V gene. The V end lost 2 bases, the J end lost 7 bases, and 9 bases lay between the germline ends. The DNA of the CDR3 is TGTGCCAGCAGCTTACATAGGGGGGAGCAGTACTTC. It codes for CASSLHRGEQYF.

This clonotype turned up a few times. The chain uses TRBV28 and TRBJ2-2; D ambiguous. This CDR3 comprises 13 residues. In germline, CDR1 is MDHEN, CDR2 SYDVKM. Trimming took 7 bases from V and 1 from J, leaving 7 bases between them. CDR3 residues: CASTTVNTGELFF. The CDR3 DNA follows: TGTGCCAGCACCACGGTGAACACCGGGGAGCTGTTTTTT.

The V call is TRBV5-1, the J call TRBJ2-3, with 7 bases lining up with TRBD2. The V gene's germline CDR1 is SGHRS and CDR2 YFSETQ. The CDR3 length is 17 residues. V trimming: 0 bases; J trimming: 6 bases; junction bases outside the gene matches: 13. CDR3 in DNA: TGCGCCAGCAGCTTGGCAGGGCTAGCGGAACTCTTGGATACGCAGTATTTT. The encoded protein is CASSLAGLAELLDTQYF.

This clonotype was seen only a few times. The junction does not match germline at one end; this may be a read error. CDR3 DNA: TGTGCCACCAGTGATTTGTTTACTGCTAGCTACAGTGAGCAGTTCTTC. Its translation: CATSDLFTASYSEQFF. The rearrangement uses TRBV24-1 and TRBJ2-1; D is possibly TRBD2 (5 bases). Germline values: CDR1 KGHDR, CDR2 SFDVKD. This CDR3 spans 16 amino acids.

There are a few counts of this clonotype. As DNA, the CDR3 is TGCGCCAGCAGCTTGGCCCGGGACAATGAAGCTTTCTTT. Translated: CASSLARDNEAFF. The rearrangement uses TRBV5-1 and TRBJ1-1; D is perhaps TRBD1 (6 bases). The CDR3 has 13 residues. The V gene lost 0 bases and the J gene lost 7 bases, with 10 bases spanning the gap. Germline V gene data show CDR1 as SGHRS and CDR2 as YFSETQ. Using reference TRBV5-1 and TRBJ1-1 for the parts outside the CDR3, the full variable domain is KAGVTQTPRYLIKTRGQQVTLSCSPISGHRSVSWYQQTPGQGLQFLFEYFSETQRNKGNFPGRFSGRQFSNSRSEMNVSTLELGDSALYLCASSLARDNEAFFGQGTRLTVV.

The chain combines TRBV29-1 with TRBJ1-4; D unclear. V was pared by 5 bases and J by 7 bases, with 8 bases between. Per the germline V gene, CDR1 is SQVTM and CDR2 is ANQGSEA. This CDR3 spans 11 amino acids. The CDR3: CSVFWGEKLFF. The CDR3 coding sequence is TGCAGCGTTTTTTGGGGTGAAAAACTGTTTTTT.

This clonotype was detected many times. CDR3 residues: CASSYPTSGEDNEQFF. CDR3 DNA: TGTGCCAGCAGTTACCCGACTAGCGGGGAGGACAATGAGCAGTTCTTC. The rearrangement uses TRBV6-2 or TRBV6-3 and TRBJ2-1, with 11 bases fitting TRBD2. The CDR3 is 16 amino acids. V lost 2 bases, J lost 5 bases, and 5 bases stayed unmatched. Per germline, CDR1 MNHEY and CDR2 SVGEGT.

This clonotype was seen a handful of times. The chain carries TRBV12-3 or TRBV12-4 and TRBJ2-2; 8 bases match TRBD1. Trimming removed 5 bases from V and 8 bases from J; junction bases left unmatched: 10. This CDR3 has 15 amino acids. The CDR3 DNA reads TGTGCCAGCAGTGGGACAGGTCTTCCTGGGGGGGAGCTGTTTTTT. This translates into CASSGTGLPGGELFF.

This clonotype was counted a few times. The chain couples TRBV5-6 to TRBJ1-2; no firm D call. V shed 0 bases and J shed 3 bases, with 15 bases lying between them. Per the germline V gene, CDR1 is SGHDT and CDR2 is YYEEEE. The CDR3 covers 16 residues. The CDR3 reads CASSLAPRVRDYGYTF. In nucleotides, the CDR3 is TGTGCCAGCAGCTTGGCTCCACGAGTCCGGGACTATGGCTACACCTTC.

The chain recombines TRBV9 with TRBJ2-7; TRBD2 agrees at 8 bases. V trimming: 4 bases; J trimming: 5 bases; junction bases outside the gene matches: 2. The germline CDR1 and CDR2 sequences are SGDLS and YYNGEE. CDR3 length equals 12 residues. The CDR3: CASSPGGDEQYF. CDR3 DNA sequence: TGTGCCAGCAGCCCGGGGGGGGACGAGCAGTACTTC.

The gene calls are TRBV6-1 and TRBJ1-1; TRBD1 aligns across 7 bases. The germline gives CDR1 MNHNS, CDR2 SASEGT. The CDR3 covers 14 residues. The junction had 8 bases not matched to a gene; V was cut back by 6 bases and J by 4 bases. In nucleotides, the CDR3 is TGTGCCAGCAGCCATCAGGGGGGGAGCACTGAAGCTTTCTTT. It specifies CASSHQGGSTEAFF.

The rearrangement links TRBV20-1 to TRBJ2-5; the D is unclear. With 6 bases removed from V and 2 bases from J, the gap between germline ends came to 19 bases. Per the germline V gene, CDR1 is DFQATT and CDR2 is SNEGSKA (reference sequence). CDR3 length: 15 residues. DNA for the CDR3: TGCAGTGCCCCCCCGGAGCACGGATGGCAAGAGACCCAGTACTTC. This sequence encodes CSAPPEHGWQETQYF.